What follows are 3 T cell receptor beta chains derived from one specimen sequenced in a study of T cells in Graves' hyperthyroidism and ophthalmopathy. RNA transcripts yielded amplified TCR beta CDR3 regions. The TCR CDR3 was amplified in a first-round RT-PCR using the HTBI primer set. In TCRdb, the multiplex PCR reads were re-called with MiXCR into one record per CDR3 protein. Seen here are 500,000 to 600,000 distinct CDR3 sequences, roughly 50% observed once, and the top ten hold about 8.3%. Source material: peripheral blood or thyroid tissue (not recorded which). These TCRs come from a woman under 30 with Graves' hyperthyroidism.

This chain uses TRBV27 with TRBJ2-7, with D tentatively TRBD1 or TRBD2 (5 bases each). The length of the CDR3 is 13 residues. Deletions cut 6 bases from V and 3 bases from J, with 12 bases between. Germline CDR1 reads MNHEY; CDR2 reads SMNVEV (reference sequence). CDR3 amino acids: CASSLKRGYEQYF. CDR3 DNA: TGTGCCAGCAGCCTCAAGAGGGGCTACGAGCAGTACTTC.

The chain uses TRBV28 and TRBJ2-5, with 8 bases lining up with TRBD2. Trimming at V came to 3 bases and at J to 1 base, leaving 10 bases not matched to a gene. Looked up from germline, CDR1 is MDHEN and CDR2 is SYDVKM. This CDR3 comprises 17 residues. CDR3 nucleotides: TGTGCCAGCAGTTTTAACGGGGGGGCGGGGGCCCAAGAGACCCAGTACTTC. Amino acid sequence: CASSFNGGAGAQETQYF.

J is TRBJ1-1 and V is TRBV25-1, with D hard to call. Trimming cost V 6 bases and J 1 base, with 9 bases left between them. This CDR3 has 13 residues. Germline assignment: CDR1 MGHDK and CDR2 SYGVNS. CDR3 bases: TGTGCCAGCAGGGCGGTAGGGAACACTGAAGCTTTCTTT. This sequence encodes CASRAVGNTEAFF.